Detailed here is one T cell receptor (beta chain). No cognate antigen has been identified for it. HCMV serostatus was determined by detecting HCMV-specific IgG in serum with a commercial ELISA kit. Ficoll density gradient centrifugation was used to isolate peripheral blood mononuclear cells from blood. The data stem from a study of T cells expressing NK-cell markers (dated by TCRdb to between 2020 and 2021). With regard to the full study: Eight donors provided sorted CD3+CD56+NKG2C+, CD3+CD56+NKG2C- and CD3+CD56-NKG2C+ T-cell subsets, whose TCR beta-chain repertoires were profiled. Most of the eight sequenced donors were HCMV-seropositive and one was HCMV-seronegative. The study sequenced eight donors, all healthy volunteers chosen at random: three men and five women. Sequencing of the libraries produced 2 x 150 bp reads on Illumina HiSeq 2000/2500, MiSeq or NextSeq. Broad study findings and their caveats: In over 5 donors, the dominant CD3+CD56+NKG2C+ clonotypes were among the top 10 CD8+ clonotypes and accounted for 1.0-7.0% of CD8+ T cells. Those dominant clonotypes were again the most abundant among CD3+CD56-NKG2C+ cells in a handful of donors, at about 25-65%. Whether the expanded NKG2C-expressing T cell clones were specific for HCMV antigens remained unclear.

TCRdb records Illumina HiSeq 2000 as the sequencer. The TCR beta cDNA libraries were made using 5'RACE template switching, a step that added both a universal primer site and unique molecular identifiers. Synthesis of cDNA was primed from the TCR beta constant segment and was followed by two consecutive PCR amplification steps. The authors' pipeline ran thus. Reads were demultiplexed and grouped by UMI with MIGEC, and clonotypes were assembled and quantified with MiTCR. To remove erroneous sequences, TCR cDNA sequences were retained only when supported by two or more reads. Downstream repertoire analysis used the tcR package, and clonotypes were matched across fractions by CDR3 nucleotide sequence plus V segment. VDJmatch was used to annotate antigen specificity against VDJdb, with one amino acid substitution in CDR3 permitted. One entry per CDR3 protein sequence results from the TCRdb reprocessing of the reads, with DNA left out. The authors' filters were not applied to this entry. The sample's table covers 350,000 to 400,000 distinct CDR3 sequences. Of the sample, approximately 12% falls within the top ten clones.

The CDR3 spans 16 residues, from the cysteine through the phenylalanine. No DNA accompanies this entry. CDR1 KGHDR and CDR2 SFDVKD are derived from the germline V gene. The sequencing input was blood T cells: a sorted CD56 or NKG2C T cell subset, CD4+ or CD8+ T cells, or bulk PBMC T cells (not recorded which). This sequence uses TRBV24-1 and TRBJ2-5; the TCRdb call, TRBD2, lacks DNA for checking. This sequence was found in a woman between 50 and 59 years old in good health. Donor details come from another sample of the same person, matched by shared clones. The encoded CDR3 is CATSPTSGGDQETQYF.